Listed below are T cell receptor beta chains from one sample, sequenced in a study of CD8+ T cells in alopecia areata. Libraries were prepared by immunoSEQ multiplex PCR; TCRdb keeps only in-frame clonotypes and omits some of them. Here the sample spans some 200,000 clones, just under 60% being singletons. The sequenced sample was CD4+ T cells sorted from blood, obtained at week 0. These TCRs come from a human donor with alopecia areata. The CDR3 runs from the conserved cysteine through the conserved F or W.

j_gene	v_gene	CDR3aa
TRBJ2-6	TRBV5-1	CASSLVGSSGANVLTF
TRBJ1-2	TRBV30	CAWSPGVLNYGYTF
TRBJ2-1	TRBV15	CATNRRGTRNEQFF
TRBJ2-7	TRBV5-5	CASSSRQGGSSYEQYF
TRBJ1-1	TRBV29-1	CSGRQLNTEAFF
TRBJ1-6	TRBV7-2	CASSLGLGQGSSPLHF
TRBJ2-7	TRBV18	CASSLAGTAYEQYF
TRBJ2-1	TRBV30	CAWSVAFGSLEQFF
TRBJ1-6	TRBV9	CASSRDQGRSNSPLHF
TRBJ2-7	TRBV6-1	CAAQEPGQNYEQYF
TRBJ1-1	TRBV7-2	CASSLKGGGEAFF
TRBJ2-1	TRBV4-2	CASSQAAGIDNEQFF
TRBJ2-1	TRBV2	CASIPTGGFSYNEQFF
TRBJ2-2	TRBV2	CASSADREGTGELFF
TRBJ1-3	TRBV29-1	CSVVQGLYGNTIYF
TRBJ1-2	TRBV5-4	CASSPGGHYGYTF
TRBJ2-5	TRBV29-1	CSATGGRQETQYF
TRBJ1-5	TRBV30	CAWSGGQTDQPQHF
TRBJ2-3	TRBV5-1	CASSFSGVTDTQYF
TRBJ1-2	TRBV29-1	CSVDRGPSYGYTF
TRBJ1-1	TRBV5-1	CASSLVTGFTEAFF
TRBJ1-2	TRBV29-1	CSVQPRNYGYTF
TRBJ1-3	TRBV7-9	CASSPDSGNTIYF